This paragraph reports one T cell receptor beta chain. No cognate antigen has been identified for it. Within one base of it there is no much larger clone, and no base qualities were kept. First-strand cDNA was synthesized with Superscript III and a set of TRAV- and TRBV-specific primers, covering both TCRalpha and TCRbeta chains. An approximately 20-cycle PCR with Phusion amplified the TCRs, pairing a constant-region primer with the adapter that was attached to the V primers. The isolated mRNA was amplified using the MessageAmp II aRNA Amplification Kit, with in vitro transcription performed for about 15 hours at 37 degrees C. mRNA for TCR sequencing was isolated with the Dynabeads mRNA DIRECT Purification Kit. A second roughly 25-cycle Phusion PCR added indexed Illumina adapters, and products were purified with AMPure XP beads. The original pipeline was this. Custom Perl scripts were used to pool TCR sequences that encoded the same protein, to remove out-of-frame sequences, and to calculate the abundance of each clonotype. Any TCR sequence backed by just one read was left out of the analysis. Shannon entropy, Gini index, clonality, richness, and the frequency of TCRs shared between repertoires were included as repertoire metrics. TCRdb trimmed public reads at Q25 via fastp, called clones via MiXCR and kept in-frame beta chains. Rows are combined by CDR3 protein, so each entry shows the most common genes and DNA. For this entry, the V and J calls and clone size follow TCRdb and not the study's own pipeline. The sample has 17,000 or so distinct CDR3 sequences on record, 70% of them singletons. The top ten clones comprise 4.5% to 7% of the sample.

The V end loses 2 bases and the J end loses 7 bases, and a stretch of 9 bases separates them. CDR1 and CDR2 are read off the germline V gene as MNHNS and SASEGT. Its CDR3 holds 12 amino acids, cysteine through phenylalanine. Just the 36-base CDR3 DNA is kept, in frame starting at base 1. Donors were enrolled in RACIN, a single-arm phase I dose-escalation trial in which nivolumab, ipilimumab, aspirin, low-dose cyclophosphamide and low-dose radiotherapy were combined. Patients were eligible if they had advanced solid tumors that were TIL-negative. This sample was included in a study of low-dose radiotherapy and immunotherapy resistance in tumors (dated by TCRdb to between 2021 and 2024). The study in broad terms: Patients in Cohort 1 were given 0.5 Gy per fraction every 2 weeks, and the prescribed total PTV dose was 6.5 Gy. Patients took aspirin 300 mg orally once daily for four cycles, starting on cycle 1 day 1. Patients in Cohort 2 were given 1 Gy per fraction every two weeks, for a total of 13 Gy across 26 weeks. Eight patients were included in the translational analysis, namely three from the first dose cohort plus the first five from the second dose cohort. Every two weeks, patients got intravenous cyclophosphamide at 200 mg/m2, given one day ahead of each radiation and immunotherapy administration. Patients were given nivolumab as a 240 mg flat dose every two weeks and ipilimumab at 1 mg/kg every six weeks, with both drugs delivered intravenously. The trial did not randomize participants into treatment groups.

This clonotype was sampled from a human donor with advanced metastatic prostate, ovarian, gallbladder or colorectal cancer (not recorded which). This table probably holds off-target reads from a library built for another chain. Rearrangement joined TRBV6-1 to TRBJ2-7; TRBD2 is perhaps the D gene, given 5 matching bases. In nucleotide form, the sequence is TGTGCCAGCAGTGAACGAGGACTTGAGCAGTACTTC. This translates into CASSERGLEQYF.